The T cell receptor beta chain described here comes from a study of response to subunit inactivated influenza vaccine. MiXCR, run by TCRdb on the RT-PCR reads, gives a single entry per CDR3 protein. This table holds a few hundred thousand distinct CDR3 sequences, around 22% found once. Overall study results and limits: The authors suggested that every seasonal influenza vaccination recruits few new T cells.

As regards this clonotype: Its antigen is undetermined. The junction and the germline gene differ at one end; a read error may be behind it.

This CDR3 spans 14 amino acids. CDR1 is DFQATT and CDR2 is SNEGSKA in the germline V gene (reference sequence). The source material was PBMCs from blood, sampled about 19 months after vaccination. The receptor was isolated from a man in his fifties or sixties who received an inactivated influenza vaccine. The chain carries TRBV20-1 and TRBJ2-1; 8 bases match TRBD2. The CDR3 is CSASAGGNYNEQFF. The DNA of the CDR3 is TGCAGTGCTAGTGCGGGGGGAAATTACAATGAACAGTTCTTC.